These 9 T cell receptor beta chains were all obtained from the same sample, sequenced in a study of blood T cell repertoires in COVID-19. Sequenced by immunoSEQ multiplex PCR; TCRdb stores in-frame clones only, minus some. The profile covers more than 300,000 clones, with roughly four fifths appearing a single time and around 5% taken by the ten largest. Material: PBMCs or T cells enriched from blood (not recorded which). These receptors were collected from a woman in her fifties or sixties who had recovered from COVID-19.

The chain recombines TRBV7-2 with TRBJ2-7; D gene uncertain. Germline V lookup: CDR1 SGHTA, CDR2 FQGNSA. The ends were cut back, 2 bases at V and 1 base at J, with 9 bases in the middle. CDR3 size: 14 residues. The CDR3 DNA reads as TGTGCCAGCAGCTTAAATCAGGTATCCTACGAGCAGTACTTC. It encodes CASSLNQVSYEQYF.

The J gene is TRBJ1-1, the V gene TRBV11-3; 7 bases agree with TRBD1. Per germline, CDR1 SGHNT and CDR2 YENEEA. V lost 5 bases to trimming and J lost 10 bases; unmatched junction nucleotides: 16. This CDR3 has 15 amino acids. The CDR3: CASSRTRDRGLGAFF. DNA of the CDR3: TGTGCCAGCAGCCGCACCCGGGACAGAGGTCTTGGAGCTTTCTTT. Filled out from reference TRBV11-3 and TRBJ1-1, the complete variable domain reads EAGVVQSPRYKIIEKKQPVAFWCNPISGHNTLYWYLQNLGQGPELLIRYENEEAVDDSQLPKDRFSAERLKGVDSTLKIQPAELGDSAVYLCASSRTRDRGLGAFFGQGTRLTVV.

The chain is built from TRBV15 and TRBJ1-2; a possible D gene is TRBD1 (6 bases). This CDR3 has 16 residues. V lost 0 bases and J 6 bases, leaving 17 bases between the germline ends. Germline V gives CDR1 LNHNV, CDR2 YYDKDF (reference sequence). DNA of the CDR3: TGTGCCACCAGCAGAGACGCGACAGGCCTAATAGATGGCTACACCTTC. Residues: CATSRDATGLIDGYTF.

The chain uses TRBV5-1 and TRBJ2-3, with D maybe TRBD2 (5 bases). The germline gives CDR1 SGHRS, CDR2 YFSETQ. The CDR3 spans 14 residues. V dropped 2 bases and J dropped 5 bases, with 12 bases sitting between them. CDR3 sequence (DNA): TGCGCCAGCAGCTTTGGTAGCGTACAAGATACGCAGTATTTT. Its protein is CASSFGSVQDTQYF.

The chain is built from TRBV25-1 and TRBJ1-2; TRBD1 agrees at 10 bases. The J segment lost 4 bases and the V segment lost 4 bases, leaving 9 bases of the junction unmatched. Germline CDR1 and CDR2: MGHDK and SYGVNS. The CDR3 has 16 residues. CDR3 amino acids: CASSAPGTGEGYGYTF. The CDR3 DNA is TGTGCCAGCAGTGCCCCAGGGACAGGGGAGGGCTATGGCTACACCTTC.

The chain joins TRBV19 to TRBJ2-3; 8 nucleotides agree with TRBD1. CDR3 size: 16 residues. V shed 10 bases, J shed 2 bases, and the junction held 14 bases outside the gene matches. CDR1 and CDR2 from the germline V gene are LNHDA and SQIVND (reference sequence). The CDR3 loop reads CATQDRAFGNTDTQYF. CDR3 nucleotides: TGTGCCACCCAGGACAGGGCGTTTGGGAACACAGATACGCAGTATTTT.

This CDR3 reads CASSSAGTEDQPQHF. The CDR3 DNA sequence: TGTGCCAGCAGCTCCGCCGGGACAGAGGATCAGCCCCAGCATTTT. V usage is TRBV7-2 and J usage is TRBJ1-5; 7 bases align to TRBD1. There are 15 residues in the CDR3. With 4 bases clipped from V and 5 bases from J, the junction kept 8 bases outside the gene matches. Germline assignment: CDR1 SGHTA and CDR2 FQGNSA.

The chain uses TRBV29-1 and TRBJ2-7, with a possible D match to TRBD1 (5 bases). CDR1 is SQVTM and CDR2 is ANQGSEA in the germline V gene. The germline V and J ends were trimmed by 6 bases and 2 bases, with 8 bases remaining between them. The CDR3 extends over 11 amino acids. For the CDR3, the DNA is TGCAGCGTCTCGACAGCCTACGAGCAGTACTTC. This encodes CSVSTAYEQYF.

There are a few counts of this clone. This rearrangement joins TRBV19 to TRBJ1-1, with a possible D match to TRBD1 (5 bases). Trimming shortened V by 9 bases and J by 2 bases, and 22 bases separated the two germline ends. This CDR3 spans 16 amino acids. Germline V gene data show CDR1 as LNHDA and CDR2 as SQIVND (reference sequence). The CDR3 DNA reads as TGTGCCAGCAAATTTCTTAATAGACAGCGAAACACTGAAGCTTTCTTT. It specifies CASKFLNRQRNTEAFF.